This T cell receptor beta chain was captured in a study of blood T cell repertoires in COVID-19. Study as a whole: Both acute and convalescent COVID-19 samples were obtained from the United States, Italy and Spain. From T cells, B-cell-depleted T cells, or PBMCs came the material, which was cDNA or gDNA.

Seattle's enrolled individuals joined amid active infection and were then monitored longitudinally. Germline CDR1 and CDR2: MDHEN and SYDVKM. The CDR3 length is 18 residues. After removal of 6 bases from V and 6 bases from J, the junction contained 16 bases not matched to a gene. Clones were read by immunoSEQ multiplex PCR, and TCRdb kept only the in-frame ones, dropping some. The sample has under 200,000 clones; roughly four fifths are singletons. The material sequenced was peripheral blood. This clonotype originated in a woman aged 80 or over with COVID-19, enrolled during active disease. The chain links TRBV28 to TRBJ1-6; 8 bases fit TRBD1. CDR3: CASRPPGGFLRSNSPLHF. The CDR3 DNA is TGTGCCAGCAGACCCCCAGGGGGCTTTTTACGGAGTAATTCACCCCTCCACTTT.